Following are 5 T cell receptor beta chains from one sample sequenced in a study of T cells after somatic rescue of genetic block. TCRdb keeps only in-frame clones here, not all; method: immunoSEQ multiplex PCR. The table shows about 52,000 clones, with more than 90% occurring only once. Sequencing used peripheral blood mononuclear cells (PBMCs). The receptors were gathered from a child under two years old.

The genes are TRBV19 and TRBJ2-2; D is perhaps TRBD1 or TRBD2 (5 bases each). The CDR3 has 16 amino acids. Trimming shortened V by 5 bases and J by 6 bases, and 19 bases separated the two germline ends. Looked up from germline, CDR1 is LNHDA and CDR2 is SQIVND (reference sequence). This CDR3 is CASSAWDRAGAGELFF. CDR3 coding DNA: TGTGCCAGTAGTGCCTGGGACCGTGCTGGGGCCGGGGAGCTGTTTTTT.

Here the CDR3 reads CASSQDSAGGYYGYTF. CDR3 nucleotide sequence: TGTGCCAGCAGCCAAGATTCGGCGGGGGGTTACTATGGCTACACCTTC. The chain links TRBV4-2 to TRBJ1-2; a possible D gene is TRBD1 (5 bases). This CDR3 spans 16 amino acids. V dropped 0 bases and J dropped 3 bases, with 14 bases sitting between them. The germline gives CDR1 LGHNA, CDR2 YNFKEQ.

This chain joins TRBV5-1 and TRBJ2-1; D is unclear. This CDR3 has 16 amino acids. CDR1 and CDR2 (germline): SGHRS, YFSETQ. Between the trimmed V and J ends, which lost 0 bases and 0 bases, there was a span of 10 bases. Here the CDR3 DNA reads TGCGCCAGCAGCTTGGAAGGCTACACCTCCTACAATGAGCAGTTCTTC. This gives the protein CASSLEGYTSYNEQFF.

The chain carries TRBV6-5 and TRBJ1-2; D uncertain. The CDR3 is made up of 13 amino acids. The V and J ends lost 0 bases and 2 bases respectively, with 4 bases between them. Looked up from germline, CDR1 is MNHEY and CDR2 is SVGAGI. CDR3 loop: CASSYSDNYGYTF. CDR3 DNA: TGTGCCAGCAGTTACTCGGACAACTATGGCTACACCTTC.

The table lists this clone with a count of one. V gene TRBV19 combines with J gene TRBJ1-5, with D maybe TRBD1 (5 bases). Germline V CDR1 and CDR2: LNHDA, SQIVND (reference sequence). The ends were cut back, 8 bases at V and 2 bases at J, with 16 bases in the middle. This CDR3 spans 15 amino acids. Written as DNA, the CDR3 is TGTGCCAGTGGTCGGGGGGGATTAGGCAATCAGCCCCAGCATTTT. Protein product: CASGRGGLGNQPQHF.